This T cell receptor (beta chain) stems from a study of blood T cell repertoires in COVID-19. Across the whole study: Specimens from acute and convalescent COVID-19 originated in the United States, Italy and Spain. T cells, B-cell-depleted T cells, or PBMCs provided the cDNA or gDNA that served as material.

Original processing methods: Scientists estimated how many nucleated cells there were by amplifying reference gene primers. Only in-frame clones appear in the TCRdb table, and some are missing; sequencing was by immunoSEQ multiplex PCR. V and J calls and clone size are copied from that table; D and trimming were computed from the DNA. Among approximately 150,000 clones listed, roughly 80% were seen once. This CDR3 comprises 14 residues. Unmatched junction bases numbered 8, after V lost 7 bases and J lost 6 bases. CDR1 MNHEY and CDR2 SVGAGI come from the germline V gene. The V and J genes are TRBV6-5 and TRBJ2-1; 8 bases agree with TRBD2. Sequencing input: peripheral blood. This sequence was found in a man aged 55 to 69 with acute or convalescent COVID-19. The CDR3 DNA is TGTGCCAGCACCGACGTGGGGACTAGCAATGAGCAGTTCTTC. Protein sequence: CASTDVGTSNEQFF.